This is a list of T cell receptor beta chains from one sample in a study of T cells after yellow fever vaccination. TCRdb passed the 5' RACE reads through MiXCR, listing each CDR3 protein once. Altogether 250,000 to 300,000 distinct CDR3 sequences are present, roughly 4.8% being singletons, with the ten largest covering 2.5% to 4%. The sequenced sample was CD4+ T cells sorted from PBMCs, obtained on the day of the yellow fever booster vaccination. The receptors here all came from a man younger than 35 who received the YFV17D yellow fever vaccine. CDR3s include the opening cysteine and the closing phenylalanine or tryptophan. The order of the fields is clone size, D gene, J gene, V gene, CDR3 protein, CDR3 DNA. The D gene is left open where the match is weak. Where a row states a size, it is once, few, many or the class of an expanded clone; other rows omit it.

clone size: many
D gene: NA
J gene: TRBJ1-1
V gene: TRBV11-2
CDR3 protein: CASSFVRRNTEAFF
CDR3 DNA: TGTGCCAGCAGCTTTGTTCGCCGGAACACTGAAGCTTTCTTT

clone size: NA
D gene: NA
J gene: TRBJ2-1
V gene: TRBV25-1
CDR3 protein: CASSVGGFSYHEQFF
CDR3 DNA: TGTGCCAGCAGTGTGGGGGGCTTCTCCTACCATGAGCAGTTCTTC

clone size: many
D gene: NA
J gene: TRBJ2-4
V gene: TRBV4-1
CDR3 protein: CASSHAGRFDKNIQYF
CDR3 DNA: TGCGCCAGCAGCCACGCAGGGAGGTTCGACAAAAACATTCAGTACTTC

clone size: NA
D gene: TRBD2
J gene: TRBJ2-3
V gene: TRBV7-3
CDR3 protein: CASSLTRGASGTDTQYF
CDR3 DNA: TGTGCCAGCAGCTTAACGCGGGGGGCCTCGGGCACAGATACGCAGTATTTT

clone size: many
D gene: NA
J gene: TRBJ1-2
V gene: TRBV2
CDR3 protein: CASSPKTYHSLGYTF
CDR3 DNA: TGTGCCAGCAGCCCCAAAACATATCATTCCCTTGGCTACACCTTC

clone size: NA
D gene: NA
J gene: TRBJ1-2
V gene: TRBV5-1
CDR3 protein: CASRGDVLYGYTF
CDR3 DNA: TGCGCCAGCAGGGGGGACGTACTCTATGGCTACACCTTC

clone size: NA
D gene: TRBD1
J gene: TRBJ1-3
V gene: TRBV11-2
CDR3 protein: CASSLTGLLGNTIYF
CDR3 DNA: TGTGCCAGCAGCTTGACAGGGCTTTTGGGAAACACCATATATTTT

clone size: NA
D gene: NA
J gene: TRBJ2-2
V gene: TRBV29-1
CDR3 protein: CSVGSVTGELFF
CDR3 DNA: TGCAGCGTTGGAAGCGTCACCGGGGAGCTGTTTTTT

clone size: NA
D gene: NA
J gene: TRBJ1-1
V gene: TRBV4-3
CDR3 protein: CASSQVGDGTEAFF
CDR3 DNA: TGCGCCAGCAGCCAAGTTGGAGACGGTACTGAAGCTTTCTTT

clone size: few
D gene: NA
J gene: TRBJ2-2
V gene: TRBV9
CDR3 protein: CASSANHLQGATGELFF
CDR3 DNA: TGTGCCAGCAGCGCAAACCATTTACAGGGAGCCACCGGGGAGCTGTTTTTT

clone size: many
D gene: TRBD1
J gene: TRBJ1-4
V gene: TRBV5-1
CDR3 protein: CASSLRGLGSFTMSTNEKLFF
CDR3 DNA: TGCGCCAGCAGCCTCAGGGGGCTTGGTTCGTTTACAATGTCAACTAATGAAAAACTGTTTTTT

clone size: NA
D gene: NA
J gene: TRBJ2-6
V gene: TRBV12-3/TRBV12-4
CDR3 protein: CASSRPGWANVLTF
CDR3 DNA: TGTGCCAGCAGTCGCCCCGGTTGGGCCAACGTCCTGACTTTC

clone size: many
D gene: TRBD2
J gene: TRBJ2-1
V gene: TRBV12-3/TRBV12-4
CDR3 protein: CASSFPISGGNEQFF
CDR3 DNA: TGTGCCAGCAGTTTCCCGATTAGCGGGGGGAATGAGCAGTTCTTC

clone size: many
D gene: TRBD1
J gene: TRBJ2-1
V gene: TRBV20-1
CDR3 protein: CSPRQGLGDEQFF
CDR3 DNA: TGCAGTCCCAGACAGGGTCTGGGGGATGAGCAGTTCTTC

clone size: many
D gene: TRBD1
J gene: TRBJ1-1
V gene: TRBV29-1
CDR3 protein: CSVDRVGTEAFF
CDR3 DNA: TGCAGCGTCGACAGGGTAGGCACTGAAGCTTTCTTT

clone size: many
D gene: NA
J gene: TRBJ2-5
V gene: TRBV4-3
CDR3 protein: CASSQDLTEQETQYF
CDR3 DNA: TGCGCCAGCAGCCAAGATCTTACAGAACAAGAGACCCAGTACTTC

clone size: NA
D gene: TRBD1
J gene: TRBJ1-2
V gene: TRBV6-5
CDR3 protein: CASSYSPRGRFGYGYTF
CDR3 DNA: TGTGCCAGCAGTTACTCTCCCAGGGGGCGCTTCGGCTATGGCTACACCTTC

clone size: few
D gene: NA
J gene: TRBJ1-5
V gene: TRBV20-1
CDR3 protein: CSASLLQPQHF
CDR3 DNA: TGCAGTGCTAGCCTGTTACAGCCCCAGCATTTT

clone size: NA
D gene: TRBD1
J gene: TRBJ1-2
V gene: TRBV9
CDR3 protein: CASSPRGRDRRSYGYTF
CDR3 DNA: TGTGCCAGCAGCCCCCGGGGTAGGGACAGGAGATCCTATGGCTACACCTTC

clone size: NA
D gene: TRBD1
J gene: TRBJ2-7
V gene: TRBV6-5
CDR3 protein: CASSYSSGGLTYEQYF
CDR3 DNA: TGTGCCAGCAGTTACTCGTCAGGGGGCTTGACCTACGAGCAGTACTTC

clone size: NA
D gene: NA
J gene: TRBJ1-2
V gene: TRBV6-4
CDR3 protein: CASSVTANHYGYTF
CDR3 DNA: TGTGCCAGCAGTGTGACAGCGAATCACTATGGCTACACCTTC

clone size: many
D gene: TRBD1
J gene: TRBJ2-5
V gene: TRBV12-3/TRBV12-4
CDR3 protein: CASSSRQGQETQYF
CDR3 DNA: TGTGCCAGCAGTTCAAGACAGGGTCAGGAGACCCAGTACTTC

clone size: few
D gene: TRBD2
J gene: TRBJ2-5
V gene: TRBV18
CDR3 protein: CASSPPGLAEETQYF
CDR3 DNA: TGTGCCAGCTCACCACCGGGACTAGCGGAAGAGACCCAGTACTTC

clone size: NA
D gene: NA
J gene: TRBJ2-1
V gene: TRBV7-9
CDR3 protein: CASSLVGPLLFF
CDR3 DNA: TGTGCCAGCAGCTTAGTAGGCCCGCTCCTGTTCTTC

clone size: few
D gene: NA
J gene: TRBJ2-5
V gene: TRBV11-2
CDR3 protein: CASSPLDETQYF
CDR3 DNA: TGTGCCAGCAGCCCGCTGGATGAGACCCAGTACTTC

clone size: many
D gene: NA
J gene: TRBJ1-3
V gene: TRBV12-3/TRBV12-4
CDR3 protein: CASLVRVGRLMSGNTIYF
CDR3 DNA: TGTGCCAGCCTCGTTAGAGTAGGTCGTCTTATGTCTGGAAACACCATATATTTT

clone size: NA
D gene: NA
J gene: TRBJ2-3
V gene: TRBV6-5
CDR3 protein: CASSYGAVSLGDTQYF
CDR3 DNA: TGTGCCAGCAGTTACGGGGCAGTATCCCTGGGAGATACGCAGTATTTT

clone size: few
D gene: TRBD1
J gene: TRBJ2-7
V gene: TRBV20-1
CDR3 protein: CSAQLPGQGTYEQYF
CDR3 DNA: TGCAGTGCCCAACTTCCGGGACAGGGAACCTACGAGCAGTACTTC

clone size: few
D gene: NA
J gene: TRBJ1-1
V gene: TRBV18
CDR3 protein: CASSPRTPRASRTEAFF
CDR3 DNA: TGTGCCAGCTCACCACGAACCCCACGAGCGAGCAGGACTGAAGCTTTCTTT